The next 26 T cell receptor beta chains were all read from a single sample in a study of T cell responses to AZD1222 COVID-19 vaccine. Repertoires were generated with immunoSEQ multiplex PCR, while TCRdb's copy carries only in-frame clones and drops some. The sample yields roughly 85,000 clones, 86% seen once. Here the sequenced sample was peripheral blood, taken on day 0 of AZD1222 vaccination. Receptors were obtained from an adult in good health.

The rearrangement uses TRBV30 and TRBJ1-4; D possibly corresponds to TRBD1 (5 bases). Germline lookup yields CDR1 GTSNPN and CDR2 SVGIG (reference sequence). The length of the CDR3 is 11 residues. Trimming took off 3 bases at V and 17 bases at J, with 16 bases between the two ends. The CDR3 bases are TGTGCCTGGAGCACAGGAGGGCGGCATTTTTTT. Translating gives CAWSTGGRHFF.

The gene calls are TRBV6-5 and TRBJ1-1; D ambiguous. The germline CDR1 and CDR2 sequences are MNHEY and SVGAGI. Trimming removed 2 bases from V and 5 bases from J, with 9 bases in between. This CDR3 has 13 residues. CDR3 in DNA: TGTGCCAGCAGTTACCCCGGGGTGACTGAAGCTTTCTTT. Translated: CASSYPGVTEAFF.

The chain employs TRBV28 and TRBJ2-1; unclear D gene. CDR1 and CDR2 (germline): MDHEN, SYDVKM. Trimming removed 7 bases from V and 3 bases from J, with 13 bases in between. This CDR3 is built from 14 residues. The CDR3 nucleotides are TGTGCCAGCAATGTGGGGTCGCTCTACAATGAGCAGTTCTTC. This encodes CASNVGSLYNEQFF.

This chain uses TRBV27 with TRBJ2-2, with 11 bases aligning to TRBD2. Germline V gives CDR1 MNHEY, CDR2 SMNVEV (reference sequence). This CDR3 has 15 amino acids. J gave up 6 bases and V 10 bases, and 10 bases lay outside the gene matches. As DNA, the CDR3 is TGTGCCACTACTAAGGGTAGCGGGGGGGCCGGGGAGCTGTTTTTT. Its protein product is CATTKGSGGAGELFF.

The chain has TRBV28 and TRBJ2-2; D unresolved. Germline V gene lookup returns CDR1 MDHEN and CDR2 SYDVKM. CDR3 length: 16 amino acids. Trimming took 6 bases from V and 4 from J, leaving 18 bases between them. This chain's CDR3 is CASSPPAVLSTGELFF. In nucleotides, the CDR3 is TGTGCCAGCAGCCCCCCTGCTGTACTAAGCACCGGGGAGCTGTTTTTT.

The V and J genes are TRBV5-1 and TRBJ2-1, with 11 bases fitting TRBD2. Germline V gene lookup returns CDR1 SGHRS and CDR2 YFSETQ. This CDR3 spans 18 amino acids. The V gene end was trimmed by 0 bases and the J gene end by 0 bases; junction bases not matched to a gene: 5. CDR3 DNA sequence: TGCGCCAGCAGCTTGGGTAGCGGGAGGGGGAGCTCCTACAATGAGCAGTTCTTC. This codes for CASSLGSGRGSSYNEQFF.

The V and J genes are TRBV3-1 (or the pseudogene TRBV3-2) and TRBJ2-7; D is uncertain. Trimming cost V 7 bases and J 6 bases, with 13 bases left between them. The CDR3 is 12 amino acids. Per the germline V gene, CDR1 is LGHDT and CDR2 is YNNKEL (reference sequence). For the CDR3, the DNA is TGTGCCAGCAATATACCCCCACTCGAGCAGTACTTC. It translates to CASNIPPLEQYF.

CDR3 amino acids: CASSPRTSMGTDTQYF. CDR3 bases: TGTGCCAGCAGCCCGCGGACTAGCATGGGCACAGATACGCAGTATTTT. The chain has TRBV4-2 and TRBJ2-3; TRBD2 matches at 8 bases. The CDR3 length is 16 residues. CDR1 is LGHNA, CDR2 YNFKEQ, per germline. V dropped 4 bases and J dropped 1; count of bases not matched to a gene: 7.

The chain couples TRBV7-9 to TRBJ2-5; 7 nucleotides line up with TRBD1. With 7 bases clipped from V and 1 base from J, the junction kept 9 bases outside the gene matches. Germline loops: CDR1 SEHNR, CDR2 FQNEAQ (reference sequence). The CDR3 extends over 15 amino acids. The CDR3 sequence is CASIPPGTVQETQYF. CDR3 bases: TGTGCCAGCATCCCCCCCGGGACAGTCCAAGAGACCCAGTACTTC.

This clone was observed a single time. A junction boundary mismatches the germline segment, possibly from a read error. The chain couples TRBV11-3 to TRBJ1-1; no definite D call. The CDR3 consists of 14 residues. CDR1 is SGHNT and CDR2 is YENEEA in the germline V gene. CDR3 DNA sequence: TGTGCCAGCAGCCTAGAGGGTGGTGGGACTGAAGCTTTCTTT. The encoded protein is CASSLEGGGTEAFF.

The chain employs TRBV4-2 and TRBJ1-2; unclear D gene. V gave up 0 bases and J gave up 0 bases, with 11 bases separating them. Germline CDR1 LGHNA, CDR2 YNFKEQ. The CDR3 totals 16 residues. CDR3 nucleotides: TGTGCCAGCAGCCAAGAAGTCGCAGCCACTAACTATGGCTACACCTTC. Translating it yields CASSQEVAATNYGYTF.

CDR3 amino acids: CASSRSATNEKLFF. In DNA, the CDR3 is TGTGCCAGCAGTCGGTCCGCAACTAATGAAAAACTGTTTTTT. V gene TRBV2 combines with J gene TRBJ1-4; no firm D call. This CDR3 contains 14 residues. CDR1 is SNHLY and CDR2 is FYNNEI in the germline V gene. Trimming shortened V by 5 bases and J by 0 bases, and 7 bases separated the two germline ends.

The chain carries TRBV10-2 and TRBJ1-6; TRBD1 agrees at 7 bases. Germline CDR1 is WSHSY and CDR2 is SAAADI. Germline trimming cut 0 bases from V and 7 bases from J; bases unmatched to any gene: 3. The CDR3 has 15 residues. Here the CDR3 reads CASSESGTDNSPLHF. The CDR3 DNA is TGCGCCAGCAGTGAGTCGGGGACAGACAATTCACCCCTCCACTTT.

The chain combines TRBV3-1 (or the pseudogene TRBV3-2) with TRBJ1-5; D unclear. Germline CDR1 reads LGHDT; CDR2 reads YNNKEL (reference sequence). CDR3 size: 13 residues. Deletions cut 2 bases from V and 7 bases from J, with 9 bases between. CDR3 region: CASSQWEGQPQHF. For the CDR3, the DNA is TGTGCCAGCAGCCAATGGGAAGGCCAGCCCCAGCATTTT.

This clone has just a few counts. The V and J genes are TRBV6-2 or TRBV6-3 and TRBJ2-1; D remains ambiguous. CDR1 is MNHEY, CDR2 SVGEGT, per germline. The V end was cut by 4 bases, the J end by 0 bases, with 10 bases between. The CDR3 runs 15 residues. Here the CDR3 reads CASSSPKSSYNEQFF. In DNA, the CDR3 is TGTGCCAGCAGTTCCCCCAAGAGCTCCTACAATGAGCAGTTCTTC.

V is TRBV9 and J is TRBJ1-1; unclear D gene. Germline loops: CDR1 SGDLS, CDR2 YYNGEE. Trimming left V 2 bases short and J 4 bases short, with 15 bases between. This CDR3 contains 15 residues. DNA for the CDR3: TGTGCCAGCAGCGTCAACACAGAGGTTGGCACTGAAGCTTTCTTT. It yields the protein CASSVNTEVGTEAFF.

This chain joins TRBV6-5 and TRBJ1-3; D perhaps matches TRBD1 (5 bases). Trimming removed 4 bases at V and 1 base at J, with 11 bases between. The germline V gene has CDR1 MNHEY and CDR2 SVGAGI. This CDR3 contains 15 residues. CDR3 in DNA: TGTGCCAGCAGTTCCGCTGGGGCTTCTGGAAACACCATATATTTT. It yields the protein CASSSAGASGNTIYF.

This chain links TRBV5-1 with TRBJ2-7, with 9 bases aligning to TRBD1. The CDR3 runs 14 residues. Germline values: CDR1 SGHRS, CDR2 YFSETQ. V lost 3 bases, J lost 5 bases, and 6 bases stayed unmatched. CDR3 amino acids: CASSSDRGGHEQYF. In DNA, the CDR3 is TGCGCCAGCAGCTCGGACAGGGGCGGCCACGAGCAGTACTTC.

The chain joins TRBV18 to TRBJ2-3; a weak D match, TRBD2 (5 bases). Germline CDR1 is KGHSH and CDR2 is LQKENI. This CDR3 is built from 14 residues. V lost 5 bases to trimming and J lost 2 bases, with 11 bases between them. The DNA for the CDR3 is TGTGCCAGCTCAGGAGCGGCTAACACAGATACGCAGTATTTT. Translated: CASSGAANTDTQYF.

V is TRBV7-2 and J is TRBJ1-5; TRBD1 is a possible D gene (6 bases). Trimming pared 6 bases from V and 4 bases from J, leaving 16 bases between. CDR3 length: 15 amino acids. The germline V gene has CDR1 SGHTA and CDR2 FQGNSA. DNA of the CDR3: TGTGCCAGCAGACGAAACAGGGACGGGAATCAGCCCCAGCATTTT. This translates into CASRRNRDGNQPQHF.

The chain links TRBV5-6 to TRBJ2-3; D uncertain. V lost 0 bases to trimming and J lost 2 bases, with 10 bases between them. This CDR3 has 15 residues. Germline V gives CDR1 SGHDT, CDR2 YYEEEE. The CDR3 is CASSLVGSSTDTQYF. DNA for the CDR3: TGTGCCAGCAGCTTGGTTGGTAGCTCCACAGATACGCAGTATTTT.

The DNA of the CDR3 is TGTGCCAGTAGTATCCAGGGGAAGACTGAAGCTTTCTTT. This sequence encodes CASSIQGKTEAFF. This chain connects TRBV19 to TRBJ1-1; possibly TRBD1 for D (6 bases). Trimming cost V 3 bases and J 5 bases, with 10 bases left between them. The CDR3 sequence is 13 residues long. Germline CDR1 is LNHDA and CDR2 is SQIVND (reference sequence).

CDR3 bases: TGTGCCAACGGCGATGAAAGTCAGCCCCAGCATTTT. It specifies CANGDESQPQHF. This chain connects TRBV24-1 to TRBJ1-5; D uncertain. The V gene lost 11 bases and the J gene lost 6 bases, with 13 bases spanning the gap. CDR3 length: 12 amino acids. Germline V gene sequence: CDR1 KGHDR, CDR2 SFDVKD.

V gene TRBV5-6 combines with J gene TRBJ2-7; D unresolved. The CDR3 contains 13 residues. Per the germline V gene, CDR1 is SGHDT and CDR2 is YYEEEE. Trimming removed 2 bases at V and 6 bases at J, with 12 bases between. The CDR3 DNA follows: TGTGCCAGCAGCTTCCTAGGACGGTCCGAGCAGTACTTC. Protein product: CASSFLGRSEQYF.

The chain couples TRBV11-1 to TRBJ1-1, with D unclear. Germline CDR1 is SGHAT and CDR2 is FQDESV (reference sequence). V shed 0 bases and J shed 4 bases, with 12 bases lying between them. The CDR3 has 15 amino acids. CDR3 in DNA: TGTGCCAGCAGCTTAGCAAATTTTGGTGGCACTGAAGCTTTCTTT. Translation gives CASSLANFGGTEAFF. The variable domain in full, completed from reference TRBV11-1 and TRBJ1-1, reads EAEVAQSPRYKITEKSQAVAFWCDPISGHATLYWYRQILGQGPELLVQFQDESVVDDSQLPKDRFSAERLKGVDSTLKIQPAELGDSAMYLCASSLANFGGTEAFFGQGTRLTVV.

The CDR3 spells CASSESGVGQFF. The CDR3 nucleotides read TGTGCCAGCAGCGAGTCAGGCGTTGGGCAGTTCTTC. The rearrangement uses TRBV9 and TRBJ2-1; no firm D call. Germline CDR1 and CDR2: SGDLS and YYNGEE. The CDR3 spans 12 residues. Trimming cost V 3 bases and J 12 bases, with 13 bases left between them. Using reference TRBV9 and TRBJ2-1 for the parts outside the CDR3, the full variable domain is DSGVTQTPKHLITATGQRVTLRCSPRSGDLSVYWYQQSLDQGLQFLIQYYNGEERAKGNILERFSAQQFPDLHSELNLSSLELGDSALYFCASSESGVGQFFGPGTRLTVL.